The 2 T cell receptor beta chains below were found in one sample sequenced in a study of blood T cell repertoires in COVID-19. Sequenced by immunoSEQ multiplex PCR; TCRdb stores in-frame clones only, minus some. This table holds 150,000 to 200,000 clones, roughly 86% found once. The source material was peripheral blood. These receptors were obtained from a man aged 70 or older with acute or convalescent COVID-19.

CDR3 protein: CSARGGEEQYF. For the CDR3, the DNA is TGCAGTGCTAGGGGCGGGGAGGAGCAGTACTTC. V gene TRBV20-1 combines with J gene TRBJ2-7; TRBD2 might be the D (6 bases). V lost 3 bases and J 7 bases, leaving 10 bases between the germline ends. Germline values: CDR1 DFQATT, CDR2 SNEGSKA (reference sequence). The CDR3 extends over 11 amino acids.

The CDR3 bases are TGCGCCAGCAGCCTAGGCGGACAGGGAGACGGATCACCCCTCCACTTT. Translation: CASSLGGQGDGSPLHF. The V call is TRBV4-3, the J call TRBJ1-6; 8 positions match TRBD1. This CDR3 contains 16 residues. V lost 4 bases and J lost 10; bases outside the gene matches: 12. The V gene's germline CDR1 is LGHNA and CDR2 YSLEER.